This TCR beta chain was sequenced in a study of low-dose radiotherapy and immunotherapy resistance in tumors. Study in general: Fractions of 0.5 Gy went to Cohort 1 every 2 weeks, totaling 6.5 Gy. Daily, from cycle 1 day 1 and for four cycles, patients took oral aspirin 300 mg.

Ten or more counts support this clonotype. With V trimmed by 1 base and J by 0 bases, 11 bases remained unmatched. This CDR3 is 19 amino acids long. CDR1 is DFQATT, CDR2 SNEGSKA, per germline (reference sequence). Time point indicated: after trial treatment. Treatment in this sample: LDRT plus nivolumab, ipilimumab, low-dose cyclophosphamide and aspirin (RACIN trial). Alpha and beta chains were covered, as first-strand cDNA relied on TRAV- and TRBV-specific primers. It was with a constant-region primer and a V-primer adapter that TCRs were amplified over around 18 PCR cycles. Using its own MiXCR run on the reads, TCRdb lists one record per CDR3 protein. The sample carries around 84,000 distinct CDR3 sequences, under 20% recorded once.

This material consisted of PBMCs, taken after low-dose radiotherapy plus immunotherapy. This clonotype was obtained from a male donor with prostate cancer. This sequence joins TRBV20-1 and TRBJ2-1, with TRBD2 matching 11 bases. DNA for the CDR3: TGCAGTGCTAGAGGAACCGGGACTAGCGGAGTTGACTCCTACAATGAGCAGTTCTTC. This translates into CSARGTGTSGVDSYNEQFF.